This T cell receptor beta chain was recorded in a study of vaccination and CD4 T cells after COVID-19. General observations from the study: Vaccine-specific clones in convalescent patients were spike mono-reactive in 304 of 307 cases. Median SARS-CoV-2-reactive clonotypes rose from around 20 to 38, not significantly.

An Oncomine TCR Beta short-read assay was used to sequence the DNA from cultured CD4+ T cells. Each CDR3 protein gets one entry after TCRdb re-called the PCR reads with MiXCR. This table holds around 15,000 distinct CDR3 sequences, approximately 65% found once. Trimming at V came to 7 bases and at J to 5 bases, leaving 11 bases not matched to a gene. The CDR3 runs to 15 residues. Germline V gene sequence: CDR1 LNHDA, CDR2 SQIVND (reference sequence). The treatment here: roughly 10-day PBMC culture with coronavirus spike peptide pools or control peptides (ViraFEST assay). In the case of this clonotype: Its antigen remains unidentified.

The sequence was obtained from a human donor who had recovered from COVID-19. This sequence joins TRBV19 and TRBJ2-5; 9 nucleotides agree with TRBD1. The sample taken for sequencing was CD4+ T cells from blood, cultured in vitro. The CDR3 DNA sequence: TGTGCCAGTACCCCCGGGACAGGGAAGGTCGAGACCCAGTACTTC. Encoded protein: CASTPGTGKVETQYF.